The rows below give T cell receptor beta chains drawn from one sample of a study of molecular identifiers for immune sequencing clone quantification. In TCRdb, the PCR reads were re-called with MiXCR into one record per CDR3 protein. The sample yields 400,000 to 600,000 distinct CDR3 sequences, roughly a fifth seen once. Sequenced material: naive CD8+ T cells from blood, with Jurkat cell RNA spiked in. These receptors were obtained from a human donor in good health. Some libraries in this study had Jurkat cell RNA spiked in. CDR3s include the opening cysteine and the closing phenylalanine or tryptophan.

V	length	J	CDR3
TRBV2	13	TRBJ2-5	CASGTLLEETQYF
TRBV7-2	16	TRBJ2-5	CASSLDWREGWETQYF
TRBV4-3	18	TRBJ2-7	CASSQEGGSVTSSYEQYF
TRBV14	18	TRBJ1-2	CASSQDLAGSPLGYGYTF
TRBV4-1	13	TRBJ2-1	CASSQTRTSGGLF
TRBV4-1	14	TRBJ2-2	CASSQTGSAGELFF
TRBV11-2	14	TRBJ2-7	CASSPTLRAHEQYF
TRBV7-9	14	TRBJ2-3	CASSLLRGQDTQYF
TRBV4-1	17	TRBJ2-2	CASSLLFGRPNTGELFF
TRBV27	15	TRBJ2-1	CASRDGTSGGNEQFF
TRBV7-9	15	TRBJ2-7	CASSPRTGTKYEQYF